The 26 T cell receptor beta chains given below trace back to one sample, sequenced in a study of blood T cells in healthy people across ages. Primers used in a second PCR of roughly 7 to 12 cycles were a sample-barcoded 5' primer and a J-beta primer mix. TCRdb re-analysed the 5' RACE reads in MiXCR, keeping a single row per CDR3 protein. The repertoire holds around 1,000,000 distinct CDR3 sequences, with 20% to 25% as singletons. These records were also assigned to another study, of T cells of mothers and their children.

The sample comprised blood. Receptors originate from a girl between 2 and 10 years old in good health.

CDR3 protein: CASSLLSRAPLDEQFF. CDR3 nucleotides: TGTGCCAGCAGCCTTCTCAGCCGGGCCCCGTTGGATGAGCAGTTCTTC. The chain couples TRBV3-1 to TRBJ2-5; D unresolved. The end of the DNA fits TRBJ2-1 better, so the J call may be wrong. Per the germline V gene, CDR1 is LGHDT and CDR2 is YNNKEL (reference sequence). There are 16 residues in the CDR3.

This clonotype was counted between two and nine times. Here the CDR3 DNA reads TGCAGCGTTGGGGGGAACCTCCTGAGAGAGACCCAGTACTTC. It is translated as CSVGGNLLRETQYF. The J gene is TRBJ2-5, the V gene TRBV29-1, with D perhaps being TRBD1 or TRBD2 (5 bases each). The V gene's germline CDR1 is SQVTM and CDR2 ANQGSEA. This CDR3 has 14 amino acids. The ends were cut back, 4 bases at V and 4 bases at J, with 16 bases in the middle. The full variable domain, rest sourced from reference TRBV29-1 and TRBJ2-5, is SAVISQKPSRDICQRGTSLTIQCQVDSQVTMMFWYRQQPGQSLTLIATANQGSEATYESGFVIDKFPISRPNLTFSTLTVSNMSPEDSSIYLCSVGGNLLRETQYFGPGTRLLVL.

This rearrangement joins TRBV6-6 to TRBJ1-2; 7 bases match TRBD1. V shed 5 bases and J 8 bases; nucleotides not matched to a gene: 8. The V gene's germline CDR1 is MNHNY and CDR2 SVGAGI (reference sequence). The CDR3 is made up of 13 amino acids. The CDR3 DNA sequence: TGTGCCAGCAGTCCGGGTCGGACAGGCGGCTACACCTTC. Residues: CASSPGRTGGYTF.

This clonotype was observed a few times. The chain combines TRBV27 with TRBJ2-7; D may be TRBD1 (6 bases). The CDR3 covers 16 residues. The V gene lost 4 bases and the J gene lost 0 bases, with 16 bases spanning the gap. CDR1 is MNHEY, CDR2 SMNVEV, per germline (reference sequence). CDR3 sequence: CASSSLTGGRSYEQYF. Written as DNA, the CDR3 is TGTGCCAGCAGTTCCTTGACAGGAGGCCGCTCCTACGAGCAGTACTTC.

The table lists this clonotype with a few counts. The J gene is TRBJ2-1, the V gene TRBV14; TRBD2 matches 11 bases. This CDR3 comprises 15 residues. V lost 4 bases, J lost 7 bases, and 6 bases stayed unmatched. Germline loops: CDR1 SGHDN, CDR2 FVKESK. The CDR3: CASSPLAGGMNEQFF. The CDR3 DNA follows: TGTGCCAGCAGCCCCCTAGCGGGGGGCATGAATGAGCAGTTCTTC.

This clonotype was detected a few times. The chain recombines TRBV25-1 with TRBJ1-4; D is uncertain. The CDR3 consists of 15 residues. Germline CDR1 and CDR2: MGHDK and SYGVNS. V gave up 3 bases and J gave up 7 bases, with 15 bases separating them. The DNA of the CDR3 is TGTGCCAGCAGTGAGCCGGTGGGAGACGGTGAAAAACTGTTTTTT. This encodes CASSEPVGDGEKLFF.

This chain links TRBV4-1 with TRBJ2-5; D is unresolved. The J call is uncertain, as TRBJ2-7 better fits the DNA end. The germline V gene has CDR1 MGHRA and CDR2 YSYEKL. This CDR3 spans 16 amino acids. As DNA, the CDR3 is TGCGCCAGCAGCCAAGGGTCGGGCCGCAACTCCTACGAGCAGTACTTC. Translation gives CASSQGSGRNSYEQYF.

The chain combines TRBV6-6 with TRBJ1-2; the D is unclear. Germline V gene sequence: CDR1 MNHNY, CDR2 SVGAGI (reference sequence). Trimming pared 2 bases from V and 4 bases from J, leaving 17 bases between. The CDR3 loop spans 16 amino acids. The CDR3 DNA reads TGTGCCAGCAGTTACCGCCGTTTATTTATGCTCTATGGCTACACCTTC. Translating gives CASSYRRLFMLYGYTF.

The table lists this clonotype with a few counts. The chain uses TRBV6-1 and TRBJ2-7, with TRBD1 matching 8 bases. Germline CDR1 MNHNS, CDR2 SASEGT. The trim removed 6 bases at V and 3 bases at J, leaving 10 bases unmatched. This CDR3 is 15 amino acids long. Here the CDR3 reads CASRFNLDRVYEQYF. The CDR3 DNA is TGTGCCAGCAGATTCAACCTGGACAGGGTCTACGAGCAGTACTTC.

The rearrangement joins TRBV7-9 to TRBJ1-4, with a possible D match to TRBD1 (6 bases). Germline values: CDR1 SEHNR, CDR2 FQNEAQ (reference sequence). Trimming took off 1 base at V and 14 bases at J, with 17 bases between the two ends. This CDR3 region has 14 residues. The CDR3: CASSLVLGTGWLFF. DNA of the CDR3: TGTGCCAGCAGCTTAGTACTGGGCACAGGGTGGCTGTTTTTT.

This sequence joins TRBV2 and TRBJ2-5, with unresolved D. The V and J ends lost 5 bases and 5 bases respectively, with 9 bases between them. The CDR3 loop spans 12 amino acids. Germline V gene lookup returns CDR1 SNHLY and CDR2 FYNNEI. CDR3 in DNA: TGTGCCAGCAGTATCGACTGGGAGACCCAGTACTTC. Translation gives CASSIDWETQYF.

This rearrangement joins TRBV20-1 to TRBJ1-2; TRBD1 is a possible D gene (5 bases). Looked up from germline, CDR1 is DFQATT and CDR2 is SNEGSKA (reference sequence). This CDR3 spans 17 amino acids. V was trimmed by 5 bases and J by 5 bases, leaving 27 bases between them. The chain's CDR3 is CSAPKRRGRQTIYGYTF. CDR3 in DNA: TGCAGTGCTCCGAAACGAAGGGGCAGACAGACGATATATGGCTACACCTTC.

This clonotype occurred a few times. This chain links TRBV7-8 with TRBJ2-6; possibly TRBD2 for D (5 bases). V was shortened by 5 bases and J by 3 bases, with 11 bases between the two germline ends. This CDR3 is built from 15 residues. Looked up from germline, CDR1 is SGHVS and CDR2 is FQNEAQ. The CDR3 sequence is CASSPTRGGANVLTF. CDR3 sequence (DNA): TGTGCCAGCAGCCCTACACGGGGTGGGGCCAACGTCCTGACTTTC.

The CDR3, as DNA: TGTGCCAGCACCATATCGGACATCGGACTAGCGGGAGATCGGACCCAGTACTTC. Its protein product is CASTISDIGLAGDRTQYF. This chain joins TRBV12-3 or TRBV12-4 and TRBJ2-5; 13 bases line up with TRBD2. This CDR3 is 18 amino acids long. J lost 7 bases, V lost 7 bases, and 18 bases had no gene match.

V gene TRBV28 combines with J gene TRBJ1-1; perhaps TRBD1 as D (6 bases). Germline CDR1 is MDHEN and CDR2 is SYDVKM. This CDR3 has 15 amino acids. Trimming took off 5 bases at V and 1 base at J, with 14 bases between the two ends. The DNA of the CDR3 is TGTGCCAGCAGTAGCCATTGGACAGAGAACACTGAAGCTTTCTTT. This sequence encodes CASSSHWTENTEAFF.

This clonotype has just a few counts. The V and J genes are TRBV29-1 and TRBJ2-5; 7 bases line up with TRBD1. The better agreement between TRBJ2-7 and the DNA end casts doubt on the J call. CDR1 is SQVTM, CDR2 ANQGSEA, per germline. CDR3 length equals 18 residues. The chain's CDR3 is CSVESGVGQERSIYEQYF. CDR3 coding DNA: TGCAGCGTTGAAAGTGGGGTCGGACAGGAGAGAAGTATCTACGAGCAGTACTTC.

V gene TRBV25-1 combines with J gene TRBJ2-3; the D is unclear. The germline V and J ends were trimmed by 5 bases and 1 base, with 7 bases remaining between them. The CDR3 is 13 residues long. The germline gives CDR1 MGHDK, CDR2 SYGVNS. The DNA of the CDR3 is TGTGCCAGCAGTCCTTTCCGCACAGATACGCAGTATTTT. This codes for CASSPFRTDTQYF.

This clonotype was picked up a small number of times. V and J are TRBV7-9 and TRBJ2-1; the D call may be TRBD1 or TRBD2 (6 bases each). The ends were cut back, 5 bases at V and 5 bases at J, with 16 bases in the middle. CDR3 size: 15 residues. Germline-derived CDR1 and CDR2 are SEHNR and FQNEAQ (reference sequence). The CDR3 sequence: CASSPEGGHNNEQFF. The CDR3 nucleotides are TGTGCCAGCAGCCCGGAGGGGGGCCACAACAATGAGCAGTTCTTC.

This clonotype was recorded a few times. CDR3 residues: CASSLGRDIGSYEQYF. The CDR3 DNA follows: TGCGCCAGCAGCTTGGGACGGGACATCGGCTCCTACGAGCAGTACTTC. V is TRBV5-1 and J is TRBJ2-1; D may be TRBD1 (6 bases). The J call may be incorrect, as the DNA end agrees better with TRBJ2-7. From germline, CDR1 is SGHRS and CDR2 YFSETQ. CDR3 size: 16 residues.

This clonotype was detected only a few times. The chain combines TRBV7-8 with TRBJ2-5; TRBD1 is a possible D gene (6 bases). The DNA end is more similar to TRBJ2-7, so the J call may be wrong. This CDR3 spans 15 amino acids. Germline-derived CDR1 and CDR2 are SGHVS and FQNEAQ. CDR3 protein: CASSTQGEESYEQYF. The CDR3 bases are TGTGCCAGCAGCACACAGGGAGAGGAATCCTACGAGCAGTACTTC.

This clonotype was seen repeatedly, ten times or more. This chain uses TRBV20-1 with TRBJ2-2; 10 bases are a match to TRBD2. CDR3 size: 15 residues. J was trimmed by 3 bases and V by 1 base; bases with no gene match: 2. CDR1 is DFQATT, CDR2 SNEGSKA, per germline (reference sequence). The CDR3 region is CSARVGTSDTGELFF. The CDR3 DNA follows: TGCAGTGCTAGAGTAGGGACTAGCGACACCGGGGAGCTGTTTTTT.

The chain combines TRBV3-1 with TRBJ1-2; no clear D gene. V was pared by 1 base and J by 2 bases, with 14 bases between. Germline values: CDR1 LGHDT, CDR2 YNNKEL (reference sequence). The CDR3 is 16 residues long. The CDR3, as DNA: TGTGCCAGCAGCCAAGTGGGAGGCGACCACAACTATGGCTACACCTTC. This sequence encodes CASSQVGGDHNYGYTF. The full variable domain, rest sourced from reference TRBV3-1 and TRBJ1-2, is DTAVSQTPKYLVTQMGNDKSIKCEQNLGHDTMYWYKQDSKKFLKIMFSYNNKELIINETVPNRFSPKSPDKAHLNLHINSLELGDSAVYFCASSQVGGDHNYGYTFGSGTRLTVV.

This clonotype was seen a few times. This chain connects TRBV6-2 or TRBV6-3 to TRBJ2-7, with 7 bases matching TRBD1. The germline V gene encodes CDR1 MNHEY and CDR2 SVGEGT. CDR3 length equals 15 residues. Trimming removed 6 bases from V and 0 bases from J; junction bases left unmatched: 8. CDR3 nucleotides: TGTGCCAGCAGGCCAACAGGGGCCAGCTCCTACGAGCAGTACTTC. As protein: CASRPTGASSYEQYF.

This chain links TRBV20-1 with TRBJ1-1; D may be TRBD1 (6 bases). CDR1 and CDR2 from the germline V gene are DFQATT and SNEGSKA (reference sequence). This CDR3 has 13 amino acids. V was shortened by 4 bases and J by 5 bases, with 14 bases between the two germline ends. The CDR3 DNA sequence: TGCAGTGCTACCCAAGCGGGGGCAACTGAAGCTTTCTTT. This encodes CSATQAGATEAFF.

Only a few counts were recorded for this clonotype. Its ends do not fully match the called genes, so a read error is possible. The chain joins TRBV7-7 to TRBJ2-5; maybe TRBD1 (5 bases). CDR3 size: 15 residues. From germline, CDR1 is SSHAT and CDR2 FNYEAQ (reference sequence). The CDR3: CASSSPQTGLETQYF. CDR3 sequence (DNA): TGTGCTAGCAGCTCCCCCCAAACAGGTTTAGAGACCCAGTACTTC.

V and J are TRBV7-2 and TRBJ2-7; either TRBD1 or TRBD2 may fit D (5 bases each). Germline lookup yields CDR1 SGHTA and CDR2 FQGNSA. This CDR3 is built from 15 residues. Trimming shortened V by 5 bases and J by 3 bases, and 17 bases separated the two germline ends. CDR3 sequence (DNA): TGTGCCAGCAGCGAGGGTCCGGGACGGAACTACGAGCAGTACTTC. Its protein is CASSEGPGRNYEQYF.